This TCR beta chain originates from a study of T cell changes during pregnancy in multiple sclerosis. The CDR3 covers 14 residues. Trimming cost V 7 bases and J 1 base; bases outside gene matches: 6. The V gene's germline CDR1 is SNHLY and CDR2 FYNNEI. TCRdb's copy holds only in-frame clones and misses some; the assay was immunoSEQ multiplex PCR. The sample has approximately 98,000 clones, 90% to 95% seen once. This TCR was recovered from a female donor in good health, enrolled as a control in a pregnancy study. The sample was peripheral blood, taken after pregnancy. The genes are TRBV2 and TRBJ1-1, with 7 bases fitting TRBD1. The CDR3 here is CASKINRGNTEAFF. CDR3 sequence (DNA): TGTGCCAGCAAAATAAACAGGGGGAACACTGAAGCTTTCTTT.